A selection of T cell receptor beta chains follows, all from one sample in a study of Graves' ophthalmopathy and Graves' hyperthyroidism. TCRdb itself ran the multiplex PCR reads through MiXCR, one entry per CDR3 protein. In the table there are around 670,000 distinct CDR3 sequences, around 40% of which are singletons. Sequenced sample: peripheral blood. The receptors here all came from an adult man with Graves' ophthalmopathy. CDR3s include the opening cysteine and the closing phenylalanine or tryptophan. A D gene is named only where the DNA matches it firmly. Part of the rows lack a size; the others show once, few, many or a class for expanded clones.

J	D	length	V	size	DNA	CDR3
TRBJ2-7	-	14	TRBV2	-	TGTGCCAGCAGTGTACCGACAGGAACCTACGAGCAGTACTTC	CASSVPTGTYEQYF
TRBJ1-6	TRBD1	15	TRBV10-3	-	TGTGCCATCAGTGAGGGGACAGGGGGCAATTCACCCCTCCACTTT	CAISEGTGGNSPLHF
TRBJ1-1	-	15	TRBV6-1	-	TGTGCCAGCAGTGACGGCGGACAGAAGAACACTGAAGCTTTCTTT	CASSDGGQKNTEAFF
TRBJ1-2	TRBD1	14	TRBV12-3/TRBV12-4	-	TGTGCCAGCAGTGAGACAGGGCCCCGGTTAGGCTACACCTTC	CASSETGPRLGYTF
TRBJ1-1	-	13	TRBV7-2	many	TGTGCCAGCAGCTACCGGATGAACACTGAAGCTTTCTTT	CASSYRMNTEAFF
TRBJ2-5	-	15	TRBV6-6	-	TGTGCCAGCAGTGAGCAGCAGCCGGACCAAGAGACCCAGTACTTC	CASSEQQPDQETQYF
TRBJ1-4	-	9	TRBV29-1	-	TGCAGCGGGGGGGAAAAACTGTTTTTT	CSGGEKLFF
TRBJ1-5	-	13	TRBV2	-	TGTGCCAGCAGTCAATCACCCGGTCAGCCCCAGCATTTT	CASSQSPGQPQHF
TRBJ1-6	-	15	TRBV25-1	many	TGTGCCAGCAGTGAATCCCTGCAGGCGGGCTCACCCCTCCACTTT	CASSESLQAGSPLHF
TRBJ1-1	-	16	TRBV7-9	-	TGTGCCAGCAGCTTGATCCTCCGACAGAGGAACACTGAAGCTTTCTTT	CASSLILRQRNTEAFF
TRBJ2-5	TRBD1	15	TRBV10-3	-	TGTGCCATCAGTGGATTCGGGACAGGGGCGGAGACCCAGTACTTC	CAISGFGTGAETQYF
TRBJ1-5	TRBD1	15	TRBV24-1	many	TGTGCCAGCAGTTTGTCTGGGACAGGGGATCAGCCCCAGCATTTT	CASSLSGTGDQPQHF
TRBJ2-2	-	12	TRBV12-3/TRBV12-4	-	TGTGCCAGCAGTTTATTTCTCGGGGAGCTGTTTTTT	CASSLFLGELFF
TRBJ2-7	-	10	TRBV20-1	many	TGCAGTGCAAGCGTGGGCCAGCAGTACTTC	CSASVGQQYF
TRBJ2-5	-	17	TRBV10-3	few	TGTGCCAGCAGTTCTCAGCCGAAAACAACAGGGTTCGAGACCCAGTACTTC	CASSSQPKTTGFETQYF
TRBJ2-7	TRBD1	16	TRBV15	many	TGTGCCACCAGCCTCCGAGTGGGGCAGGGGGCGTACGAGCAGTACTTC	CATSLRVGQGAYEQYF
TRBJ2-2	-	15	TRBV19	few	TGTGCCAGTAGGATAGGGTTTATTTGGACCGGGGAGCTGTTTTTT	CASRIGFIWTGELFF
TRBJ2-5	-	13	TRBV2	-	TGTGCCAGCAGTGGGCTAGCTCTGGAGACCCAGTACTTC	CASSGLALETQYF
TRBJ1-6	TRBD1	15	TRBV15	-	TGTGCCACCAGCAGAGATAGGGACAGGAATCAGCCCCTCCACTTT	CATSRDRDRNQPLHF
TRBJ2-2	TRBD1	15	TRBV9	-	TGTGCCAGCAGCGTGACAGGGCGGCGGACCGGGGAGCTGTTTTTT	CASSVTGRRTGELFF
TRBJ2-7	TRBD1	15	TRBV9	-	TGTGCCAGCAGCGCCGGGACAGCAGTCTCCTACGAGCAGTACTTC	CASSAGTAVSYEQYF
TRBJ2-5	TRBD2	15	TRBV7-2	many	TGTGCCAGCAGCCGGCGGACTAGCGGGAGCGTGACCCAGTACTTC	CASSRRTSGSVTQYF
TRBJ2-1	TRBD1	13	TRBV14	-	TGTGCCAGCAGCCGGGGACAGTACAATGAGCAGTTCTTC	CASSRGQYNEQFF
TRBJ1-5	-	16	TRBV20-1	-	TGCAGCGCTAGCCTTTATGGTAGGGCGAGTAATCAGCCCCAGCATTTT	CSASLYGRASNQPQHF
TRBJ1-4	-	14	TRBV9	-	TGTGCCAGCAGCGTAGGGCGGGCAGATGAAAAACTGTTTTTT	CASSVGRADEKLFF
TRBJ2-6	-	8	TRBV7-9	-	TGTGCCAGCAGCTTGGAGACGTTT	CASSLETF
TRBJ1-2	TRBD1	15	TRBV19	-	TGTGCCAGTAGTAGACAGGGGACGGCTTTCTATGGCTACACCTTC	CASSRQGTAFYGYTF
TRBJ1-6	-	15	TRBV10-3	-	TGTGCCATCAGGGAGGGGAGATCCTATAATTCACCCCTCCACTTT	CAIREGRSYNSPLHF
TRBJ1-1	TRBD1	14	TRBV6-6	-	TGTGCCAGCAGAGACAGGGGGCAGGACACTGAAGCTTTCTTT	CASRDRGQDTEAFF
TRBJ1-4	TRBD1	15	TRBV15	many	TGTGCCACCACGAGCATATCGGACAGGAAAGGAAAACTGTTTTTT	CATTSISDRKGKLFF
TRBJ1-5	-	13	TRBV9	-	TGTGCCAGCAGTGCAGGGAGCAATCAGCCCCAGCATTTT	CASSAGSNQPQHF
TRBJ2-7	-	15	TRBV7-6	few	TGTGCCAGCAGCCCGGGTAGTAGGGGCTCCTACGAGCAGTACTTC	CASSPGSRGSYEQYF
TRBJ2-3	-	13	TRBV2	-	TGTGCCAGCAGTGCCAGGGCACGAGATACGCAGTATTTT	CASSARARDTQYF
TRBJ2-2	TRBD1	15	TRBV15	many	TGTGCCACCAGCAGGGACAGGGCTACGACCGGGGAGCTGTTTTTT	CATSRDRATTGELFF
TRBJ1-6	-	13	TRBV10-3	-	TGTGCCATCAGTGAGTCGAGGGTATCACCCCTCCACTTT	CAISESRVSPLHF
TRBJ1-6	-	11	TRBV2	-	TGTGCCAGCAGTAAGGATTCACCCCTCCACTTT	CASSKDSPLHF
TRBJ2-5	TRBD2	17	TRBV2	few	TGTGCCAGCACAGGACTAGCGGGGGATTTGTACCAAGAGACCCAGTACTTC	CASTGLAGDLYQETQYF
TRBJ1-5	-	12	TRBV20-1	few	TGCAGTGCTCTACAGGGCAATCAGCCCCAGCATTTT	CSALQGNQPQHF
TRBJ2-5	TRBD2	17	TRBV25-1	-	TGTGCCAGCAGTGAACCTAGCGGGAGGTTGGTGAGAGAGACCCAGTACTTC	CASSEPSGRLVRETQYF
TRBJ1-1	-	16	TRBV10-3	-	TGTGCCAGCAGGAAAAATCCGGGACCGATGAACACTGAAGCTTTCTTT	CASRKNPGPMNTEAFF
TRBJ2-7	TRBD1	16	TRBV7-9	-	TGTGCCAGCATCACCTCGGGACAGAGGAGCTCCTACGAGCAGTACTTC	CASITSGQRSSYEQYF
TRBJ2-5	-	13	TRBV7-9	-	TGTGCCAGCGGCGGGACAGCGAAAGAGACCCAGTACTTC	CASGGTAKETQYF
TRBJ2-5	-	14	TRBV12-5	few	TGTGCTAGTGGTCCCGGGACACAACGGGAGACCCAGTACTTC	CASGPGTQRETQYF
TRBJ1-2	TRBD1	13	TRBV10-3	-	TGTGCCCAGAGCCGGGACAGCAACTATGGCTACACCTTC	CAQSRDSNYGYTF
TRBJ2-5	-	15	TRBV11-2	-	TGTGCCAGCAGCTCTGGATTGGACAGTCAAGAGACCCAGTACTTC	CASSSGLDSQETQYF
TRBJ2-7	TRBD1	19	TRBV7-3	-	TGTGCCAGCAGCCGCAAGGGGGCAGGGACCGGGACAGGGAAGAGCGAGCAGTACTTC	CASSRKGAGTGTGKSEQYF
TRBJ1-5	TRBD1	13	TRBV10-2	many	TGCGCCAGCAGTTACAGGGGGCATCAGCCCCAGCATTTT	CASSYRGHQPQHF
TRBJ1-2	TRBD1	13	TRBV10-3	-	TGTGCCACGACAGGGGGCCCAAACTATGGCTACACCTTC	CATTGGPNYGYTF
TRBJ2-2	-	12	TRBV29-1	-	TGCAGCGTTGGGAGGGCCACCGGGGAGCTGTTTTTT	CSVGRATGELFF
TRBJ1-4	-	12	TRBV10-3	-	TGTGCCATCAGTGGTGGGCAAGAAAAACTGTTTTTT	CAISGGQEKLFF
TRBJ2-2	-	14	TRBV12-3/TRBV12-4	-	TGTGCCAGCAGTTCCAGGAGACTCACCGGGGAGCTGTTTTTT	CASSSRRLTGELFF
TRBJ2-7	TRBD2	13	TRBV29-1	many	TGCAGCATTGAAGGTCGGCGGGGGAGCGAGCAGTACTTC	CSIEGRRGSEQYF
TRBJ1-2	-	15	TRBV5-1	many	TGCGCCAGCAGCTTGTGGGGCCAGGGTGGCTATGGCTACACCTTC	CASSLWGQGGYGYTF
TRBJ1-2	TRBD1	14	TRBV2	many	TGTGCCAGCCCAAGTACAGGGGGCTTAGGTGGCTACACCTTC	CASPSTGGLGGYTF
TRBJ1-5	TRBD1	13	TRBV20-1	few	TGCAGTGCTAGCCTGACAGGGCCGCAGCCCCAGCATTTT	CSASLTGPQPQHF